The 23 T cell receptor beta chains presented below share a single source sample, sequenced in a study of blood T cell repertoires in COVID-19. TCRdb's copy holds only in-frame clones and misses some; the assay was immunoSEQ multiplex PCR. The table lists tens of thousands of clones, roughly 91% of them singletons. The sequenced sample was peripheral blood. Source of these receptors: a woman in her forties or fifties in a cohort sampled during active COVID-19.

CDR3 sequence reads: CASSLSPISGANVLTF. The CDR3 bases are TGCGCCAGCAGCTTGAGCCCTATCTCTGGGGCCAACGTCCTGACTTTC. The chain is built from TRBV5-1 and TRBJ2-6; D gene unclear. Germline V gene data show CDR1 as SGHRS and CDR2 as YFSETQ. V lost 1 base and J 0 bases, leaving 8 bases between the germline ends. The CDR3 totals 16 residues.

This chain links TRBV11-3 with TRBJ2-7, with a tentative D call TRBD1 (5 bases). Between the trimmed V and J ends, which lost 0 bases and 2 bases, there was a span of 14 bases. CDR1 is SGHNT and CDR2 is YENEEA in the germline V gene. The CDR3 covers 16 residues. CDR3 DNA: TGTGCCAGCAGCTTAGATGGACAAGCCCTTACCTACGAGCAGTACTTC. Protein: CASSLDGQALTYEQYF.

The chain combines TRBV10-3 with TRBJ2-7; D gene uncertain. The CDR3 runs to 15 residues. Germline CDR1 is ENHRY and CDR2 is SYGVKD. Trimming took 2 bases from V and 3 from J, leaving 14 bases between them. This CDR3 reads CAISEMKNTIYEQYF. As DNA, the CDR3 is TGTGCCATCAGTGAGATGAAGAATACTATCTACGAGCAGTACTTC.

In its sample, this clone was seen once. The chain joins TRBV10-3 to TRBJ1-3; 7 bases agree with TRBD1. Germline CDR1 reads ENHRY; CDR2 reads SYGVKD. The CDR3 is 13 residues long. Trimming at V came to 11 bases and at J to 0 bases, leaving 4 bases not matched to a gene. CDR3 sequence: CASTGDSGNTIYF. DNA of the CDR3: TGTGCCTCCACAGGGGACTCTGGAAACACCATATATTTT.

The sample holds a few counts of this clone. V is TRBV5-1 and J is TRBJ2-1; 7 nucleotides align to TRBD1. V gave up 4 bases and J gave up 1 base; unmatched junction bases: 8. Per germline, CDR1 SGHRS and CDR2 YFSETQ. The CDR3 is made up of 16 amino acids. CDR3 protein: CASSTDRVWSYNEQFF. CDR3 nucleotides: TGCGCCAGCAGCACTGACAGGGTCTGGTCCTACAATGAGCAGTTCTTC.

The chain links TRBV27 to TRBJ2-1; D unclear. The ends were cut back, 0 bases at V and 2 bases at J, with 5 bases in the middle. This CDR3 contains 14 residues. CDR1 MNHEY and CDR2 SMNVEV come from the germline V gene (reference sequence). CDR3 nucleotide sequence: TGTGCCAGCAGTTTATCACAGACCTACAATGAGCAGTTCTTC. Translating gives CASSLSQTYNEQFF.

The V gene is TRBV28, the J gene TRBJ2-7; 7 bases agree with TRBD2. The J segment lost 1 base and the V segment lost 5 bases, leaving 17 bases of the junction unmatched. The CDR3 runs to 18 residues. The germline CDR1 and CDR2 sequences are MDHEN and SYDVKM. The CDR3 sequence is CASSGGDYRTPVSYEQYF. CDR3 DNA: TGTGCCAGCAGTGGGGGGGACTATAGAACCCCGGTATCCTACGAGCAGTACTTC.

In DNA form, the CDR3 reads TGTGCCAGCAGTGCCCAAGCGGGGCTGTCCTACAATGAGCAGTTCTTC. As protein: CASSAQAGLSYNEQFF. The chain carries TRBV5-4 and TRBJ2-1, with 7 positions matching TRBD2. The CDR3 totals 16 residues. The germline CDR1 and CDR2 sequences are SGHNT and YYREEE (reference sequence). V shed 5 bases, J shed 1 base, and the junction held 9 bases outside the gene matches. Based on the CDR3 plus reference TRBV5-4 and TRBJ2-1, the full variable domain is ETGVTQSPTHLIKTRGQQVTLRCSSQSGHNTVSWYQQALGQGPQFIFQYYREEENGRGNFPPRFSGLQFPNYSSELNVNALELDDSALYLCASSAQAGLSYNEQFFGPGTRLTVL.

The chain carries TRBV4-2 and TRBJ2-5; 8 bases map to TRBD2. Trimming cost V 1 base and J 5 bases; bases outside gene matches: 9. Germline V gene data show CDR1 as LGHNA and CDR2 as YNFKEQ. The CDR3 totals 16 residues. For the CDR3, the DNA is TGTGCCAGCAGCCAAGGGAACGGGGGGGCGTGGGAGACCCAGTACTTC. Encoded protein: CASSQGNGGAWETQYF.

The rearrangement joins TRBV5-6 to TRBJ2-7, with 8 bases fitting TRBD1. Germline V gene sequence: CDR1 SGHDT, CDR2 YYEEEE. V shed 0 bases and J 5 bases; nucleotides not matched to a gene: 4. The length of the CDR3 is 14 residues. The CDR3 region is CASSLGTGIHEQYF. In DNA form, the CDR3 reads TGTGCCAGCAGCTTGGGGACAGGGATTCACGAGCAGTACTTC. Full variable domain (missing parts from reference TRBV5-6 and TRBJ2-7): DAGVTQSPTHLIKTRGQQVTLRCSPKSGHDTVSWYQQALGQGPQFIFQYYEEEERQRGNFPDRFSGHQFPNYSSELNVNALLLGDSALYLCASSLGTGIHEQYFGPGTRLTVT.

The rearrangement uses TRBV28 and TRBJ1-6; TRBD1 aligns across 7 bases. This CDR3 is built from 14 residues. Germline-derived CDR1 and CDR2 are MDHEN and SYDVKM. The junction had 4 bases not matched to a gene; V was cut back by 2 bases and J by 9 bases. The CDR3 sequence is CASSLGQGGSPLHF. The CDR3 DNA reads TGTGCCAGCAGTTTAGGGCAGGGGGGTTCACCCCTCCACTTT.

In DNA form, the CDR3 reads TGTGCCAGCACCCTATCTGGGGCCAACGTCCTGACTTTC. Translating gives CASTLSGANVLTF. V and J are TRBV12-3 or TRBV12-4 and TRBJ2-6; D unresolved. The ends were cut back, 7 bases at V and 1 base at J, with 5 bases in the middle. The CDR3 extends over 13 amino acids.

V usage is TRBV9 and J usage is TRBJ1-1; a possible D gene is TRBD1 (6 bases). The CDR3 runs 15 residues. V lost 7 bases and J 5 bases, leaving 21 bases between the germline ends. CDR1 is SGDLS and CDR2 is YYNGEE in the germline V gene. CDR3 residues: CASSRSPAGVTEAFF. The CDR3 DNA sequence: TGTGCCAGCTCCCGTAGTCCGGCAGGGGTTACTGAAGCTTTCTTT.

The chain carries TRBV3-1 (or the pseudogene TRBV3-2) and TRBJ1-2, with D maybe TRBD1 (5 bases). The V and J ends lost 8 bases and 4 bases respectively, with 14 bases between them. CDR1 is LGHDT and CDR2 is YNNKEL in the germline V gene (reference sequence). The CDR3 spans 13 residues. CDR3: CASSLGGSYGYTF. Written as DNA, the CDR3 is TGTGCCAGCTCCCTGGGGGGTAGCTATGGCTACACCTTC.

This chain links TRBV5-6 with TRBJ1-5; no reliable D call. Germline assignment: CDR1 SGHDT and CDR2 YYEEEE. This CDR3 is built from 12 residues. V was clipped by 7 bases and J by 4 bases, with 9 bases between them. Written as DNA, the CDR3 is TGTGCCAGCCACGCTATTAATCAGCCCCAGCATTTT. This translates into CASHAINQPQHF.

The V call is TRBV3-1 (or the pseudogene TRBV3-2), the J call TRBJ2-7; 9 bases fit TRBD2. The germline V gene has CDR1 LGHDT and CDR2 YNNKEL (reference sequence). V was clipped by 1 base and J by 3 bases; unmatched bases: 7. CDR3 length equals 16 residues. Here the CDR3 reads CASSQAAAGGRYEQYF. In nucleotides, the CDR3 is TGTGCCAGCAGCCAAGCCGCAGCGGGGGGACGCTACGAGCAGTACTTC.

Only a few counts were recorded for this clone. The chain joins TRBV30 to TRBJ1-5, with D unclear. CDR1 and CDR2 from the germline V gene are GTSNPN and SVGIG (reference sequence). Between the trimmed V and J ends, which lost 0 bases and 6 bases, there was a span of 9 bases. The CDR3 is 13 residues long. CDR3 amino acids: CAWSVHSGQPQHF. The DNA for the CDR3 is TGTGCCTGGAGTGTACATTCGGGTCAGCCCCAGCATTTT.

This chain connects TRBV19 to TRBJ1-5; 8 bases align to TRBD1. This CDR3 spans 13 amino acids. The germline V gene has CDR1 LNHDA and CDR2 SQIVND (reference sequence). With V trimmed by 6 bases and J by 7 bases, 5 bases remained unmatched. The CDR3 loop is CASRGTGGQPQHF. DNA of the CDR3: TGTGCCAGTAGGGGGACAGGTGGACAGCCCCAGCATTTT.

The rearrangement links TRBV2 to TRBJ1-4, with a weak D call TRBD1 (5 bases). The CDR3 loop spans 16 amino acids. Germline V CDR1 and CDR2: SNHLY, FYNNEI. With 4 bases removed from V and 0 bases from J, the gap between germline ends came to 12 bases. The DNA for the CDR3 is TGTGCCAGCAGTGTTCGACAGATTGCAACTAATGAAAAACTGTTTTTT. Residues: CASSVRQIATNEKLFF.

This chain joins TRBV6-2 or TRBV6-3 and TRBJ2-3; the match to TRBD2 covers 9 bases. The CDR3 length is 17 residues. The ends lost 6 bases at V and 2 bases at J; junction bases unmatched: 12. Germline assignment: CDR1 MNHEY and CDR2 SVGEGT. Here the CDR3 DNA reads TGTGCCAGCAGCATCTCCTCTAGCGGGGAAACCACAGATACGCAGTATTTT. It is translated as CASSISSSGETTDTQYF.

V gene TRBV11-2 combines with J gene TRBJ1-4; D call uncertain. Trimming cost V 6 bases and J 7 bases, with 21 bases left between them. Germline assignment: CDR1 SGHAT and CDR2 FQNNGV. The CDR3 sequence is 16 residues long. DNA for the CDR3: TGTGCCAGCAGGTCATATAAGGGTTCAGGAGGTGAAAAACTGTTTTTT. It is translated as CASRSYKGSGGEKLFF.

As DNA, the CDR3 is TGTGCCAGCAATCAACAGGGTTTGAATGTGGGCTATGGCTACACCTTC. It translates to CASNQQGLNVGYGYTF. V and J are TRBV2 and TRBJ1-2; TRBD1 is a possible D gene (6 bases). Germline lookup yields CDR1 SNHLY and CDR2 FYNNEI. The CDR3 is made up of 16 amino acids. V lost 7 bases, J lost 4 bases, and 22 bases lay in between.

This chain links TRBV29-1 with TRBJ2-5; the D is unclear. Trimming shortened V by 3 bases and J by 3 bases, and 8 bases separated the two germline ends. The CDR3 totals 12 residues. The germline V gene has CDR1 SQVTM and CDR2 ANQGSEA. CDR3 DNA: TGCAGCGTTGAGTGGCTAGAAGAGACCCAGTACTTC. Encoded protein: CSVEWLEETQYF. Full variable domain (rest looked up from reference TRBV29-1 and TRBJ2-5): SAVISQKPSRDICQRGTSLTIQCQVDSQVTMMFWYRQQPGQSLTLIATANQGSEATYESGFVIDKFPISRPNLTFSTLTVSNMSPEDSSIYLCSVEWLEETQYFGPGTRLLVL.